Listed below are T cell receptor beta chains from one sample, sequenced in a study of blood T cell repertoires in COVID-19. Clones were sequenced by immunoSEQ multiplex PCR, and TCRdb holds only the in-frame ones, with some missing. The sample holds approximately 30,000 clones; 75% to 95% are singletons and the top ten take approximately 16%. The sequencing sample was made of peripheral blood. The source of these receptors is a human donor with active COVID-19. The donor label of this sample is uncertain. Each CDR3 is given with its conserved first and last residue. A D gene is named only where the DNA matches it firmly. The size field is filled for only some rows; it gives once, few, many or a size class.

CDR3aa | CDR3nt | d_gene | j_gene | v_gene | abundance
CATSDLRTGNTGELFF | TGTGCCACCAGTGATTTGCGGACAGGCAACACCGGGGAGCTGTTTTTT | TRBD1 | TRBJ2-2 | TRBV24-1 | .
CASSQSASGGEQYF | TGTGCCAGCAGCCAATCCGCTAGCGGGGGCGAGCAGTACTTC | TRBD2 | TRBJ2-7 | TRBV3-1/TRBV3-2 | .
CASSLAGLTYEQYF | TGCGCCAGCAGCTTGGCGGGTCTCACGTACGAGCAGTACTTC | . | TRBJ2-7 | TRBV5-1 | .
CASIPGGLRDGNTEAFF | TGTGCCAGCATCCCAGGGGGGCTGAGAGATGGCAACACTGAAGCTTTCTTT | TRBD1 | TRBJ1-1 | TRBV7-9 | .
CASSQSETDNSPLHF | TGCGCCAGCAGTCAATCGGAGACGGATAATTCACCCCTCCACTTT | . | TRBJ1-6 | TRBV23-1 | few
CASSFFLGELFF | TGTGCCAGCAGCTTTTTCCTCGGGGAGCTGTTTTTT | . | TRBJ2-2 | TRBV11-2 | .
CASSTTGFYEQYF | TGTGCCAGCAGTACGACAGGTTTCTACGAGCAGTACTTC | . | TRBJ2-7 | TRBV6-5 | .
CASSLTSRYEQYF | TGTGCCAGCAGCTTAACTAGCCGCTACGAGCAGTACTTC | . | TRBJ2-7 | TRBV11-2 | .
CASSRVTGGNQPQHF | TGTGCCAGCAGTCGAGTGACAGGGGGCAATCAGCCCCAGCATTTT | TRBD1 | TRBJ1-5 | TRBV6-5 | .
CASSAGGSYNSPLHF | TGTGCCAGCAGCGCCGGCGGGTCCTATAATTCACCCCTCCACTTT | . | TRBJ1-6 | TRBV9 | few
CASSKRAANTEAFF | TGTGCCAGTAGTAAGAGGGCAGCGAACACTGAAGCTTTCTTT | . | TRBJ1-1 | TRBV19 | .
CASSFLGTGIHEQYF | TGTGCCAGCAGTTTCCTAGGGACAGGGATCCACGAGCAGTACTTC | TRBD1 | TRBJ2-7 | TRBV6-2/TRBV6-3 | .
CASRSPSGTGMGGYTF | TGTGCCAGCCGAAGCCCCTCCGGGACAGGGATGGGTGGCTACACCTTC | TRBD1 | TRBJ1-2 | TRBV28 | .
CASSLLNQPQHF | TGTGCCAGCAGCCTCCTAAATCAGCCCCAGCATTTT | . | TRBJ1-5 | TRBV14 | .
CASSLEIQTYEQYF | TGCGCCAGCAGCTTGGAAATACAAACCTACGAGCAGTACTTC | . | TRBJ2-7 | TRBV5-1 | .
CASSLGTGVSGANVLTF | TGTGCCAGCAGCTTAGGGACAGGGGTCTCTGGGGCCAACGTCCTGACTTTC | TRBD1 | TRBJ2-6 | TRBV7-9 | .
CASSDILNTEAFF | TGTGCCAGCAGCGACATTTTGAACACTGAAGCTTTCTTT | . | TRBJ1-1 | TRBV7-6 | .
CASSPYTGMGYEQYF | TGTGCCAGCAGCCCCTACACAGGGATGGGCTACGAGCAGTACTTC | . | TRBJ2-7 | TRBV5-6 | .
CAKCGRRSHEQYF | TGTGCCAAGTGCGGGAGGAGAAGCCACGAGCAGTACTTC | TRBD2 | TRBJ2-7 | TRBV27 | .
CASSFFLGTGTDNEKLFF | TGTGCCAGCAGCTTTTTTCTAGGGACAGGGACGGATAATGAAAAACTGTTTTTT | TRBD1 | TRBJ1-4 | TRBV28 | .
CASSALDTQYF | TGTGCCAGCAGTGCCTTAGATACGCAGTATTTT | . | TRBJ2-3 | TRBV2 | .
CASSPHFTGSYTF | TGTGCCAGCAGTCCCCACTTTACAGGGAGCTACACCTTC | . | TRBJ1-2 | TRBV6-6 | .
CASSLGGIQREQYF | TGTGCCAGCAGCTTGGGAGGGATCCAAAGGGAGCAGTACTTC | . | TRBJ2-7 | TRBV5-5 | once
CASSEGRGVGSPLHF | TGCGCCAGCAGTGAGGGGAGGGGAGTTGGTTCACCCCTCCACTTT | . | TRBJ1-6 | TRBV10-2 | .
CATSRVGDSYEQYF | TGTGCCACCAGCAGAGTCGGGGACTCCTACGAGCAGTACTTC | . | TRBJ2-7 | TRBV15 | .
CASSVPREGRVWQFF | TGTGCCAGTAGTGTCCCACGGGAGGGCCGGGTGTGGCAGTTCTTC | TRBD2 | TRBJ2-1 | TRBV19 | .
CAWRVGQLNTEAFF | TGTGCCTGGAGGGTCGGTCAACTGAACACTGAAGCTTTCTTT | . | TRBJ1-1 | TRBV30 | .
CASSPGGSGRFYEQYF | TGTGCCAGCAGCCCAGGTGGGAGCGGGAGATTCTACGAGCAGTACTTC | TRBD2 | TRBJ2-7 | TRBV27 | .
CASSYTSGTDTQYF | TGTGCCAGCAGTTATACTAGCGGCACAGATACGCAGTATTTT | TRBD2 | TRBJ2-3 | TRBV6-2/TRBV6-3 | .
CASSTGTSGRGFF | TGTGCCAGCAGTACCGGGACTAGCGGACGTGGGTTCTTC | TRBD2 | TRBJ2-1 | TRBV12-3/TRBV12-4 | .
CSASDSGGTRETQYF | TGCAGTGCTAGTGATAGCGGGGGGACGCGAGAGACCCAGTACTTC | TRBD2 | TRBJ2-5 | TRBV20-1 | .
CATSGASGNNEQFF | TGTGCCACCAGTGGCGCTAGCGGGAACAATGAGCAGTTCTTC | TRBD2 | TRBJ2-1 | TRBV24-1 | .
CASNRPSQETQYF | TGTGCCAGCAATCGACCTAGCCAAGAGACCCAGTACTTC | . | TRBJ2-5 | TRBV6-6 | .
CASSLSPPSLNEQFF | TGTGCCAGCAGTTTATCTCCCCCGAGCCTCAATGAGCAGTTCTTC | . | TRBJ2-1 | TRBV28 | .
CASSLAGGGTDTQYF | TGTGCCAGCAGTCTAGCGGGAGGGGGAACAGATACGCAGTATTTT | TRBD2 | TRBJ2-3 | TRBV2 | .
CASSGQSPEAFF | TGTGCCAGCAGCGGACAGAGCCCCGAAGCTTTCTTT | . | TRBJ1-1 | TRBV6-6 | .
CASSPTTGLTGELFF | TGTGCCAGCAGTCCAACGACAGGGCTCACCGGGGAGCTGTTTTTT | TRBD1 | TRBJ2-2 | TRBV27 | .